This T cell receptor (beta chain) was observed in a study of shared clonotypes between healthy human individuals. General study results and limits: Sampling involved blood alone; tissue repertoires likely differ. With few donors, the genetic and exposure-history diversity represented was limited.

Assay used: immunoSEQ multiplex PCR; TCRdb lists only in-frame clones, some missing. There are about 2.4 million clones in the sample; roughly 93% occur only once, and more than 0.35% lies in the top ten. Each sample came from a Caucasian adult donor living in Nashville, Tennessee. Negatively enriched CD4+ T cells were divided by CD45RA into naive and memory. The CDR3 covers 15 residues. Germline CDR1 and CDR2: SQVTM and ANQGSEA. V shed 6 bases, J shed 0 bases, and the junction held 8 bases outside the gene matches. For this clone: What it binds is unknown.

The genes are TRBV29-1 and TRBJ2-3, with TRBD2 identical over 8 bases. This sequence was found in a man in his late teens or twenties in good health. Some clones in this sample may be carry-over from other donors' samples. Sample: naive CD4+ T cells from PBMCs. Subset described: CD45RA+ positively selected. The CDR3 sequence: CSVVRLAQSTDTQYF. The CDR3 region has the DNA TGCAGCGTGGTCCGACTAGCGCAGAGCACAGATACGCAGTATTTT.